This T cell receptor (beta chain) stems from a study of blood T cell repertoires in COVID-19. About the study: COVID-19 samples, acute and convalescent, were from the United States, Italy and Spain. T cells, B-cell-depleted T cells, or PBMCs provided the cDNA or gDNA that served as material.

Original data processing: Amplification of reference gene primers provided the estimated nucleated cell counts. TCRdb keeps only in-frame clones here, not all; method: immunoSEQ multiplex PCR. That table furnishes V, J and clone size, whereas the DNA furnished D and trimming. The profile shows around 200,000 clones, about 83% of them singletons. Germline loops: CDR1 SQVTM, CDR2 ANQGSEA. V dropped 6 bases and J dropped 7 bases, with 16 bases sitting between them. There are 13 residues in the CDR3. V and J are TRBV29-1 and TRBJ2-1; D is ambiguous. The origin of this receptor is a man aged 35-49 years with active or convalescent COVID-19. Sequenced: peripheral blood. CDR3 nucleotide sequence: TGCAGCGTCGAACCTTTTCAGACTAATGAGCAGTTCTTC. It codes for CSVEPFQTNEQFF.